Listed here are 29 T cell receptor beta chains from one sample, sequenced in a study of CD4 T cells in relation to SARS-CoV-2 and coronaviruses (dated by TCRdb to the early 2020s). The library came from the immunoSEQ multiplex PCR assay. What TCRdb holds here is the immuneACCESS table cut down to in-frame rearrangements. Part of the clones is not present; checked against another copy, under half of the missing clones reflect an unresolved V gene, and the others are unexplained. The sample table contains 35,000 or so clones; only one count was recorded for 65% to 80% of them. Of the sample, about a fifth is held by the ten largest clones. No antigen has been assigned to these receptors. Sequencing was carried out using memory CD4+ T cells from PBMCs, cultured in vitro. The cell subset or site label of this sample denotes: memory (non-naive) CD4+ T cells. The receptors derive from an adult with COVID-19.

The V call is TRBV27, the J call TRBJ2-4, with 8 positions matching TRBD1. This CDR3 spans 16 amino acids. The junction had 6 bases not matched to a gene; V was cut back by 5 bases and J by 0 bases. Looked up from germline, CDR1 is MNHEY and CDR2 is SMNVEV (reference sequence). CDR3 loop: CASSRQGSLAKNIQYF. The DNA of the CDR3 is TGTGCCAGCAGTAGACAGGGGTCTTTAGCCAAAAACATTCAGTACTTC.

The rearrangement uses TRBV28 and TRBJ2-2; 8 bases agree with TRBD1. CDR1 MDHEN and CDR2 SYDVKM come from the germline V gene. Germline trimming cut 1 base from V and 1 base from J; bases unmatched to any gene: 14. This CDR3 has 20 amino acids. The CDR3, as DNA: TGTGCCAGCAGTTTATTTTCATGGGGCAGGGGGCGAGGGAACACCGGGGAGCTGTTTTTT. This translates into CASSLFSWGRGRGNTGELFF.

This clone appeared a few times. This chain connects TRBV5-6 to TRBJ1-5, with 7 positions matching TRBD1. CDR3 length: 19 amino acids. Germline V lookup: CDR1 SGHDT, CDR2 YYEEEE. Losses at the gene ends were 3 bases for V and 4 bases for J; bases not matched to a gene: 19. The CDR3, as DNA: TGTGCCAGCAGCTCCAGTCGTAACAGGGGTCTCGATCTAAATCAGCCCCAGCATTTT. This translates into CASSSSRNRGLDLNQPQHF.

This sequence joins TRBV20-1 and TRBJ2-7; no definite D call. Per the germline V gene, CDR1 is DFQATT and CDR2 is SNEGSKA (reference sequence). V was trimmed by 2 bases and J by 6 bases, leaving 5 bases between them. The CDR3 is made up of 10 amino acids. Written as DNA, the CDR3 is TGCAGTGCTAGAATCGGCGAGCAGTACTTC. Amino acid sequence: CSARIGEQYF.

V is TRBV19 and J is TRBJ2-7; D not resolved. The CDR3 is 13 residues long. In germline, CDR1 is LNHDA, CDR2 SQIVND (reference sequence). Trimming removed 8 bases at V and 0 bases at J, with 11 bases between. DNA of the CDR3: TGTGCCAGTCAAGGACGGACCTCCTACGAGCAGTACTTC. Protein product: CASQGRTSYEQYF.

The chain combines TRBV28 with TRBJ1-4; D uncertain. Germline values: CDR1 MDHEN, CDR2 SYDVKM. The V gene lost 3 bases and the J gene lost 0 bases, with 5 bases spanning the gap. This CDR3 region has 14 residues. The CDR3 loop is CASSFGATNEKLFF. As DNA, the CDR3 is TGTGCCAGCAGTTTTGGAGCAACTAATGAAAAACTGTTTTTT.

The V gene is TRBV6-2 or TRBV6-3, the J gene TRBJ2-1; possibly TRBD1 for D (6 bases). The CDR3 covers 13 residues. V gave up 5 bases and J gave up 3 bases, with 8 bases separating them. Germline V lookup: CDR1 MNHEY, CDR2 SVGEGT. In DNA form, the CDR3 reads TGTGCCAGCAGTCGGGACAACTACAATGAGCAGTTCTTC. Translated: CASSRDNYNEQFF.

The V gene is TRBV4-1, the J gene TRBJ2-5, with 10 bases lining up with TRBD2. Germline CDR1 is MGHRA and CDR2 is YSYEKL. The trim removed 4 bases at V and 1 base at J, leaving 6 bases unmatched. The CDR3 sequence is 16 residues long. In DNA, the CDR3 is TGCGCCAGCAGCCTGGGAGCGGGAGGGTCCCAAGAGACCCAGTACTTC. Amino acids: CASSLGAGGSQETQYF.

The rearrangement uses TRBV5-1 and TRBJ2-7; 7 bases are a match to TRBD1. Germline lookup yields CDR1 SGHRS and CDR2 YFSETQ. The trim removed 4 bases at V and 1 base at J, leaving 11 bases unmatched. CDR3 length: 16 amino acids. The chain's CDR3 is CASSPVGQVGSYEQYF. Here the CDR3 DNA reads TGCGCCAGCAGCCCAGTTGGACAGGTGGGATCCTACGAGCAGTACTTC.

V gene TRBV28 combines with J gene TRBJ2-1; 7 nucleotides line up with TRBD2. V trimming: 8 bases; J trimming: 0 bases; junction bases outside the gene matches: 13. The CDR3 spans 17 residues. Germline V gene data show CDR1 as MDHEN and CDR2 as SYDVKM. The CDR3 bases are TGTGCCAGCTGTTCAACAGCGGGATCAGACTCCTACAATGAGCAGTTCTTC. It yields the protein CASCSTAGSDSYNEQFF.

The genes are TRBV6-6 and TRBJ2-3; D might be TRBD2 (6 bases). This CDR3 has 16 residues. Germline assignment: CDR1 MNHNY and CDR2 SVGAGI (reference sequence). The V and J ends lost 0 bases and 4 bases respectively, with 14 bases between them. The CDR3 loop is CASSYSKAGLSDTQYF. CDR3 in DNA: TGTGCCAGCAGTTACTCGAAGGCGGGACTGTCAGATACGCAGTATTTT.

This clone came up a few times. This rearrangement joins TRBV18 to TRBJ2-1; D remains ambiguous. This CDR3 comprises 13 residues. From germline, CDR1 is KGHSH and CDR2 LQKENI. Trimming removed 5 bases at V and 5 bases at J, with 10 bases between. The CDR3 DNA sequence: TGTGCCAGCTCATTCAACGCTAACAATGAGCAGTTCTTC. Protein sequence: CASSFNANNEQFF.

The V and J genes are TRBV5-6 and TRBJ2-1; either TRBD1 or TRBD2 may fit D (5 bases each). The CDR3 length is 15 residues. Trimming cost V 5 bases and J 4 bases, with 16 bases left between them. CDR1 and CDR2 (germline): SGHDT, YYEEEE. The CDR3 region is CASSRRQGVYNEQFF. CDR3 nucleotide sequence: TGTGCCAGCAGTCGCCGTCAGGGAGTTTACAATGAGCAGTTCTTC.

J is TRBJ1-5 and V is TRBV28; 12 nucleotides align to TRBD1. The CDR3 contains 21 residues. V shed 4 bases, J shed 1 base, and the junction held 17 bases outside the gene matches. Germline V gene lookup returns CDR1 MDHEN and CDR2 SYDVKM. The CDR3 is CASSYSAEGDRGPPSNQPQHF. The CDR3 nucleotides are TGTGCCAGCAGTTATTCCGCTGAGGGGGACAGGGGGCCTCCGAGCAATCAGCCCCAGCATTTT.

This chain connects TRBV7-3 to TRBJ2-1; D remains ambiguous. V was pared by 3 bases and J by 5 bases, with 8 bases between. This CDR3 is built from 13 residues. Looked up from germline, CDR1 is SGHTA and CDR2 is FQGTGA. CDR3 sequence: CASSFSRNNEQFF. The CDR3 region has the DNA TGTGCCAGCAGCTTCTCCCGGAACAATGAGCAGTTCTTC.

V is TRBV5-8 and J is TRBJ1-3; the D gene is possibly TRBD1 (6 bases). V shed 2 bases and J shed 3 bases, with 9 bases lying between them. Per the germline V gene, CDR1 is SGHTS and CDR2 is YDEGEE. The CDR3 has 14 residues. CDR3 in amino acids: CASSFGTIGNTIYF. CDR3 nucleotides: TGTGCCAGCAGCTTCGGGACAATTGGAAACACCATATATTTT. The full variable domain, rest sourced from reference TRBV5-8 and TRBJ1-3, is EAGVTQSPTHLIKTRGQQATLRCSPISGHTSVYWYQQALGLGLQFLLWYDEGEERNRGNFPPRFSGRQFPNYSSELNVNALELEDSALYLCASSFGTIGNTIYFGEGSWLTVV.

V usage is TRBV10-3 and J usage is TRBJ1-1; no definite D call. Trimming left V 2 bases short and J 5 bases short, with 6 bases between. The germline V gene encodes CDR1 ENHRY and CDR2 SYGVKD. This CDR3 is 12 amino acids long. The CDR3 sequence: CAISEPGTEAFF. In DNA, the CDR3 is TGTGCCATCAGTGAGCCCGGAACTGAAGCTTTCTTT.

V and J are TRBV19 and TRBJ2-6, with no clear D. In germline, CDR1 is LNHDA, CDR2 SQIVND (reference sequence). This CDR3 is 15 amino acids long. The ends were cut back, 5 bases at V and 0 bases at J, with 8 bases in the middle. Written as DNA, the CDR3 is TGTGCCAGTAGTGTCTTCTTCTCTGGGGCCAACGTCCTGACTTTC. It translates to CASSVFFSGANVLTF.

The chain is built from TRBV7-9 and TRBJ2-1, with D unresolved. Trimming stripped 5 bases from V and 2 bases from J, with 4 bases between. The CDR3 has 12 amino acids. The germline CDR1 and CDR2 sequences are SEHNR and FQNEAQ (reference sequence). The CDR3 spells CASSITYNEQFF. The CDR3 DNA is TGTGCCAGCAGCATAACCTACAATGAGCAGTTCTTC.

The chain recombines TRBV19 with TRBJ2-5; tentatively, D is TRBD2 (6 bases). V was cut by 6 bases and J by 0 bases, with 11 bases left in between. The CDR3 sequence is 14 residues long. Germline V gene lookup returns CDR1 LNHDA and CDR2 SQIVND (reference sequence). The CDR3 DNA reads as TGTGCCAGTAGCCCCTGGGGGGACCAAGAGACCCAGTACTTC. This sequence encodes CASSPWGDQETQYF.

The rearrangement uses TRBV11-1 and TRBJ1-1; no reliable D call. This CDR3 is built from 11 residues. Trimming took off 11 bases at V and 3 bases at J, with 10 bases between the two ends. Germline V CDR1 and CDR2: SGHAT, FQDESV (reference sequence). The CDR3 region is CARVGHTEAFF. In DNA form, the CDR3 reads TGTGCCCGCGTGGGCCACACTGAAGCTTTCTTT.

The chain is built from TRBV27 and TRBJ1-5, with 8 bases fitting TRBD1. Germline assignment: CDR1 MNHEY and CDR2 SMNVEV (reference sequence). The CDR3 runs 18 residues. After removal of 1 base from V and 6 bases from J, the junction contained 14 bases not matched to a gene. In DNA form, the CDR3 reads TGTGCCAGCAGTTTATTCACCCCCTCCGACAGGGGTAGTCAGCCCCAGCATTTT. Translating it yields CASSLFTPSDRGSQPQHF.

The J gene is TRBJ2-1, the V gene TRBV28; 9 bases fit TRBD2. From germline, CDR1 is MDHEN and CDR2 SYDVKM. The CDR3 totals 16 residues. V was clipped by 6 bases and J by 7 bases; unmatched bases: 13. The CDR3 region is CASRFSSGKEGNEQFF. The CDR3 nucleotides read TGTGCCAGCAGGTTCTCTAGCGGGAAAGAGGGAAATGAGCAGTTCTTC.

The chain recombines TRBV3-1 (or the pseudogene TRBV3-2) with TRBJ2-7, with D unclear. This CDR3 spans 11 amino acids. V was shortened by 1 base and J by 3 bases, with 1 base between the two germline ends. Germline V lookup: CDR1 LGHDT, CDR2 YNNKEL (reference sequence). DNA of the CDR3: TGTGCCAGCAGCCAAGGCTACGAGCAGTACTTC. It is translated as CASSQGYEQYF.

V and J are TRBV19 and TRBJ2-2; 10 bases agree with TRBD1. The germline CDR1 and CDR2 sequences are LNHDA and SQIVND (reference sequence). The trim removed 5 bases at V and 15 bases at J, leaving 15 bases unmatched. CDR3 length: 15 amino acids. The CDR3 nucleotides read TGTGCCAGTAGTGATCGACAGGGGGCGGACAAAGGGGTGTTTTTT. Its translation is CASSDRQGADKGVFF.

There are a few counts of this clone. The chain couples TRBV28 to TRBJ1-2; D not certain. The CDR3 is 13 residues long. With 7 bases removed from V and 6 bases from J, the gap between germline ends came to 15 bases. Per germline, CDR1 MDHEN and CDR2 SYDVKM. Written as DNA, the CDR3 is TGTGCCAGCACCGGACCTCCGGCTCATGGCTACACCTTC. This gives the protein CASTGPPAHGYTF.

This clone came up a few times. This chain links TRBV6-5 with TRBJ2-7, with TRBD1 identical over 10 bases. The CDR3 is 13 amino acids. Germline CDR1 and CDR2: MNHEY and SVGAGI. Losses at the gene ends were 6 bases for V and 7 bases for J; bases not matched to a gene: 6. The CDR3 DNA reads TGTGCCAGCAGGCGACAGGGGGCGAGGGAGCAGTACTTC. Translating it yields CASRRQGAREQYF.

This clone came up once. This chain joins TRBV7-2 and TRBJ1-2, with D possibly TRBD1 on 6 matching bases. Trimming removed 5 bases at V and 5 bases at J, with 15 bases between. The CDR3 consists of 14 residues. Germline CDR1 reads SGHTA; CDR2 reads FQGNSA. DNA for the CDR3: TGTGCCAGCAGCCCAATACTACAGGGTTATGGCTACACCTTC. Residues: CASSPILQGYGYTF.

The rearrangement joins TRBV21-1 to TRBJ2-4; the DNA was not compared with TRBD1, the D call given in the table. TRBV21-1 counts as a pseudogene. The CDR3 has 17 amino acids. The CDR3 loop is CASSPREQWGAKNIQYF. The DNA for the CDR3 is TGTGCCAGCAGCCCCCGTGAGCAATGGGGCGCCAAAAACATTCAGTACTTC.